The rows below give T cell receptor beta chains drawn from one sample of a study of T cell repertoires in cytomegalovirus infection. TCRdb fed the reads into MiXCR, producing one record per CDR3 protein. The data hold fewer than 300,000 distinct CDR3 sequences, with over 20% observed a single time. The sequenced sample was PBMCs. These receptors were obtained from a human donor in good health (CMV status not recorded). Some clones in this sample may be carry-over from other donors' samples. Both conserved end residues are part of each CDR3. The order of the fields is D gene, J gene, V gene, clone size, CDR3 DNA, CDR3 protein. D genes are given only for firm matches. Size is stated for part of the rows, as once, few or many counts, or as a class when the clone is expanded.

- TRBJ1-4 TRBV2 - TGTGCCAGCAAGAGGACAGAAAATGAAAAACTGTTTTTT CASKRTENEKLFF
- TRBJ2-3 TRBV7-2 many TGTGCCAGCAGCCGCGCGAGAGCTAGCACAGATACGCAGTATTTT CASSRARASTDTQYF
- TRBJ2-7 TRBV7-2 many TGTGCCAGCAGTCCGGCCAGGGCATCCTACGAGCAGTACTTC CASSPARASYEQYF
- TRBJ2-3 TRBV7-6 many TGTGCCAGCAGCTTATTAGCTAGCGCAGATACGCAGTATTTT CASSLLASADTQYF
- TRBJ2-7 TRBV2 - TGTGCCAGCAGTTCCCGTGGCAGCGACTACGAGCAGTACTTC CASSSRGSDYEQYF
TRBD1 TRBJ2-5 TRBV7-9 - TGTGCCAGCAGACAGGGGGCGGAGACCCAGTACTTC CASRQGAETQYF
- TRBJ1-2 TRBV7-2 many TGTGCCAGCAGCTTGGAACCCGGAAGCTACACCTTC CASSLEPGSYTF
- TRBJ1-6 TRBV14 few TGTGCCAGCAGTCCCAGGGGAGATAATTCACCCCTCCACTTT CASSPRGDNSPLHF
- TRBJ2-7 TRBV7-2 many TGTGCCAGCAGCTCAGTAGTGTACGAGCAGTACTTC CASSSVVYEQYF
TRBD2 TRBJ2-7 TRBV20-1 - TGCAGCGGCCGAAATCGGGTTATGTCGCAGCGGGAGAATTCCTACGAGCAGTACTTC CSGRNRVMSQRENSYEQYF
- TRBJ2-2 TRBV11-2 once TGTGCCAGCAGCTTAGCGAGGACTCGGGACACCGGGGAGCTGTTTTTT CASSLARTRDTGELFF
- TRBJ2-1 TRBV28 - TGTGCCAGCAGTTCCTGGGTGACAGACTCCTACAATGAGCAGTTCTTC CASSSWVTDSYNEQFF
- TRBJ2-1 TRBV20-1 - TGCAGCAGAGCCTCGGGGTTCGGCAATGAGCAGTTCTTC CSRASGFGNEQFF
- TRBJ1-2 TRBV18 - TGTGCCAGCTCACCAGGTCAGCCTATAGGCTACACCTTC CASSPGQPIGYTF
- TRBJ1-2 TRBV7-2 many TGTGCCAGCAGCTTAATAAAAGGGTCTCACTATGGCTACACCTTC CASSLIKGSHYGYTF
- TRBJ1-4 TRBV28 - TGTGCCAGCAGTTTATTTGGCCGGGGTCTGTTTTTT CASSLFGRGLFF
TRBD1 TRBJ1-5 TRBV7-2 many TGTGCCAGCAGCTCAAGATTCGGACAGGGGTACAATCAGCCCCAGCATTTT CASSSRFGQGYNQPQHF
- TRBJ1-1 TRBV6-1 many TGTGCCAGCATCCAGGGTTATACTGAAGCTTTCTTT CASIQGYTEAFF
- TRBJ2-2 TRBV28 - TGTGCCAGCAGTTCAGGGTACTCGAACACCGGGGAGCTGTTTTTT CASSSGYSNTGELFF
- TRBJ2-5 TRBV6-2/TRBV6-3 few TGTGCCAGCAGAGACCAACGGAGACAAGAGACCCAGTACTTC CASRDQRRQETQYF
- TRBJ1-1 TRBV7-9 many TGTGCCAGCAGCTTAGCTCAGGGTAACACTGAAGCTTTCTTT CASSLAQGNTEAFF
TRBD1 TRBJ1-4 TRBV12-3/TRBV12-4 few TGTGCCAGCAGAGCATTGACAGGGCAGAATGAAAAACTGTTTTTT CASRALTGQNEKLFF
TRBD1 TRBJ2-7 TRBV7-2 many TGTGCCAGCAGTCAGACTGCGACAGGGACCTACGAGCAGTACTTC CASSQTATGTYEQYF
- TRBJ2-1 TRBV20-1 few TGCAGTGCTGTTAACAGGCTCTCCAATGAGCAGTTCTTC CSAVNRLSNEQFF
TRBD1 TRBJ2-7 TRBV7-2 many TGTGCCAGCAGCGCAGGACAGGTCCTCTCCTACGAGCAGTACTTC CASSAGQVLSYEQYF